These 20 T cell receptor beta chains were sequenced from one sample in a study of OX40 agonist ivuxolimab in advanced cancers. Data came from immunoSEQ multiplex PCR; TCRdb stores just in-frame clones and leaves some out. The sample comprises 84,000 or so clones, around nine tenths of which are singletons, and about 0.28% rests with the top ten. This specimen was CD4+ or CD8+ T cells sorted from blood, taken in a trial of the OX40 agonist ivuxolimab. The receptors shown here come from an adult with an advanced solid tumor such as melanoma, head and neck, liver or kidney cancer.

The chain carries TRBV30 and TRBJ1-2; D gene ambiguous. Trimming shortened V by 4 bases and J by 9 bases, and 12 bases separated the two germline ends. This CDR3 is 11 amino acids long. Germline V gives CDR1 GTSNPN, CDR2 SVGIG (reference sequence). CDR3 sequence reads: CAWMAPRSYTF. CDR3 DNA sequence: TGTGCCTGGATGGCCCCCAGGAGCTACACCTTC.

The genes are TRBV27 and TRBJ2-5; D ambiguous. V lost 2 bases and J lost 3, with 10 bases in between. This CDR3 is built from 14 residues. The germline gives CDR1 MNHEY, CDR2 SMNVEV (reference sequence). DNA of the CDR3: TGTGCCAGCAGTTTAAGGTGGAACAAAGAGACCCAGTACTTC. Its translation is CASSLRWNKETQYF.

Only one count was recorded for this clone. This chain connects TRBV7-9 to TRBJ2-5; D may match TRBD1 or TRBD2 (5 bases each). The CDR3 is 15 amino acids. V lost 1 base, J lost 1 base, and 10 bases lay in between. The V gene's germline CDR1 is SEHNR and CDR2 FQNEAQ (reference sequence). The CDR3 coding sequence is TGTGCCAGCAGCTTAGGGGGGTGGTCCCAAGAGACCCAGTACTTC. It codes for CASSLGGWSQETQYF.

V and J are TRBV4-1 and TRBJ2-5, with D unclear. CDR3 length: 14 amino acids. The germline V and J ends were trimmed by 0 bases and 1 base, with 6 bases remaining between them. CDR1 and CDR2 from the germline V gene are MGHRA and YSYEKL. CDR3 sequence: CASSQDKSQETQYF. The DNA of the CDR3 is TGCGCCAGCAGCCAAGATAAATCCCAAGAGACCCAGTACTTC.

CDR3 protein: CASTDRHSNEQFF. In nucleotides, the CDR3 is TGTGCCAGCACCGACCGTCACTCCAATGAGCAGTTCTTC. The chain is built from TRBV6-6 and TRBJ2-1, with D hard to call. CDR1 and CDR2 (germline): MNHNY, SVGAGI (reference sequence). Trimming pared 7 bases from V and 6 bases from J, leaving 13 bases between. This CDR3 is built from 13 residues.

The V call is TRBV6-1, the J call TRBJ1-2, with D possibly TRBD1 on 5 matching bases. The CDR3 has 13 amino acids. CDR1 is MNHNS, CDR2 SASEGT, per germline. The V gene lost 6 bases and the J gene lost 5 bases, with 13 bases spanning the gap. For the CDR3, the DNA is TGTGCCAGCAGAATGGCAGGGTCTTATGGCTACACCTTC. It yields the protein CASRMAGSYGYTF.

The chain combines TRBV6-1 with TRBJ2-1; maybe TRBD2 (6 bases). The V gene's germline CDR1 is MNHNS and CDR2 SASEGT. The length of the CDR3 is 15 residues. Trimming stripped 2 bases from V and 6 bases from J, with 14 bases between. CDR3 loop: CASSEKWSSVNEQFF. The CDR3 DNA is TGTGCCAGCAGTGAAAAGTGGTCTAGCGTCAATGAGCAGTTCTTC.

The rearrangement links TRBV2 to TRBJ2-3; a possible D gene is TRBD1 (6 bases). This CDR3 comprises 15 residues. In germline, CDR1 is SNHLY, CDR2 FYNNEI. Trimming shortened V by 7 bases and J by 0 bases, and 14 bases separated the two germline ends. The CDR3 DNA follows: TGTGCCAGCATAAGGGGGTTGTCTAGCACAGATACGCAGTATTTT. It encodes CASIRGLSSTDTQYF. The entire variable domain, with the rest obtained from reference TRBV2 and TRBJ2-3, is as follows: EPEVTQTPSHQVTQMGQEVILRCVPISNHLYFYWYRQILGQKVEFLVSFYNNEISEKSEIFDDQFSVERPDGSNFTLKIRSTKLEDSAMYFCASIRGLSSTDTQYFGPGTRLTVL.

The chain joins TRBV11-2 to TRBJ1-6; perhaps TRBD1 as D (6 bases). This CDR3 region has 16 residues. Per germline, CDR1 SGHAT and CDR2 FQNNGV. Between the trimmed V and J ends, which lost 0 bases and 7 bases, there was a span of 13 bases. Here the CDR3 reads CASSLDGGRRNSPLHF. CDR3 coding DNA: TGTGCCAGCAGCTTAGATGGGGGGCGTCGAAATTCACCCCTCCACTTT.

V is TRBV11-3 and J is TRBJ2-3, with 13 nucleotides matching TRBD2. V gave up 6 bases and J gave up 1 base; unmatched junction bases: 10. The germline gives CDR1 SGHNT, CDR2 YENEEA. CDR3 length equals 18 residues. The CDR3 sequence is CASSSTSGGAIGTDTQYF. The CDR3, as DNA: TGTGCCAGCAGTAGCACTAGCGGGGGGGCCATCGGCACAGATACGCAGTATTTT.

The rearrangement links TRBV6-4 to TRBJ1-1; D is unclear. With 4 bases removed from V and 10 bases from J, the gap between germline ends came to 16 bases. The CDR3 loop spans 13 amino acids. Germline V gene lookup returns CDR1 MRHNA and CDR2 SNTAGT. As DNA, the CDR3 is TGTGCCAGCAGTGCTGAATTACCGGGGAGAGCTTTCTTT. Its protein product is CASSAELPGRAFF.

The chain couples TRBV4-2 to TRBJ2-3, with 9 bases matching TRBD2. V dropped 0 bases and J dropped 5; count of bases not matched to a gene: 6. The CDR3 covers 16 residues. The germline V gene encodes CDR1 LGHNA and CDR2 YNFKEQ. CDR3 in DNA: TGTGCCAGCAGCCAAGATCGGCGGGGGGGCGGAGATACGCAGTATTTT. This gives the protein CASSQDRRGGGDTQYF.

V is TRBV6-5 and J is TRBJ1-1; no reliable D call. Germline V gives CDR1 MNHEY, CDR2 SVGAGI. V lost 7 bases and J lost 1, with 13 bases in between. The CDR3 is 14 residues long. In DNA form, the CDR3 reads TGTGCCAGCATTCCGGCGATGCCGAACACTGAAGCTTTCTTT. Protein sequence: CASIPAMPNTEAFF.

The rearrangement uses TRBV6-1 and TRBJ2-1; a possible D gene is TRBD2 (5 bases). Trimming removed 8 bases from V and 9 bases from J, with 17 bases in between. CDR1 and CDR2 from the germline V gene are MNHNS and SASEGT. The length of the CDR3 is 13 residues. CDR3 loop: CASFGVLVSEQFF. CDR3 DNA: TGTGCCAGCTTCGGGGTATTGGTGAGTGAGCAGTTCTTC.

The rearrangement links TRBV7-6 to TRBJ2-2; D is unresolved. Germline lookup yields CDR1 SGHVS and CDR2 FNYEAQ. Trimming removed 5 bases at V and 2 bases at J, with 15 bases between. There are 16 residues in the CDR3. In DNA form, the CDR3 reads TGTGCCAGCAGCCTAGAATCTGGGCGAAACACCGGGGAGCTGTTTTTT. Its protein is CASSLESGRNTGELFF.

This rearrangement joins TRBV11-2 to TRBJ1-2; D gene unclear. Germline V gives CDR1 SGHAT, CDR2 FQNNGV. V lost 8 bases to trimming and J lost 7 bases, with 20 bases between them. The CDR3 length is 14 residues. The CDR3: CASGLGRGAGGYTF. The CDR3 DNA reads TGTGCCAGCGGCCTAGGTCGGGGAGCGGGTGGCTACACCTTC. Combining the CDR3 with reference TRBV11-2 and TRBJ1-2 gives the whole variable domain EAGVAQSPRYKIIEKRQSVAFWCNPISGHATLYWYQQILGQGPKLLIQFQNNGVVDDSQLPKDRFSAERLKGVDSTLKIQPAKLEDSAVYLCASGLGRGAGGYTFGSGTRLTVV.

V usage is TRBV11-2 and J usage is TRBJ1-5; D not certain. Germline CDR1 reads SGHAT; CDR2 reads FQNNGV. V lost 0 bases, J lost 6 bases, and 12 bases lay in between. CDR3 length: 15 residues. The CDR3 is CASSLDGMGPQPQHF. The CDR3 DNA is TGTGCCAGCAGCTTAGATGGAATGGGCCCTCAGCCCCAGCATTTT.

The rearrangement uses TRBV10-3 and TRBJ1-2; TRBD1 matches 8 bases. Trimming took 6 bases from V and 0 from J; bases not matched to a gene: 9. The CDR3 length is 16 residues. In germline, CDR1 is ENHRY, CDR2 SYGVKD. The CDR3 loop reads CAISPMPTGANYGYTF. The CDR3 DNA follows: TGTGCCATCAGCCCTATGCCGACAGGGGCTAACTATGGCTACACCTTC.

DNA of the CDR3: TGTGCCAGCAGTTCCGGACAGGTTTCCAATCAGCCCCAGCATTTT. Translated: CASSSGQVSNQPQHF. This sequence joins TRBV27 and TRBJ1-5, with 7 bases identical to TRBD1. Germline V gene lookup returns CDR1 MNHEY and CDR2 SMNVEV (reference sequence). The CDR3 contains 15 residues. The junction had 6 bases not matched to a gene; V was cut back by 4 bases and J by 3 bases.

This clone has only one observation. This chain joins TRBV27 and TRBJ1-6; D is perhaps TRBD1 (6 bases). CDR3 length: 15 amino acids. Trimming shortened V by 1 base and J by 7 bases, and 11 bases separated the two germline ends. Germline CDR1 MNHEY, CDR2 SMNVEV (reference sequence). Written as DNA, the CDR3 is TGTGCCAGCAGTTTATTGGGGGCCCTGAATTCACCCCTCCACTTT. This codes for CASSLLGALNSPLHF.